A single sample gave rise to the 9 T cell receptor beta chains below, sequenced in a study of cytomegalovirus exposure and HLA in healthy donors. It was with 60 Vbeta and 13 Jbeta primers that the PCR ran. Generated by immunoSEQ multiplex PCR, the TCRdb table keeps only in-frame clones and is missing some. The data contain 100,000 or so clones, approximately 80% of them seen just once; the ten biggest clones take up roughly 5%. Sequenced: PBMCs. All receptors come from a male donor in good health and CMV-seronegative.

This chain uses TRBV15 with TRBJ2-4; D ambiguous. The V gene lost 5 bases and the J gene lost 0 bases, with 8 bases spanning the gap. CDR1 LNHNV and CDR2 YYDKDF come from the germline V gene (reference sequence). There are 14 residues in the CDR3. The CDR3 sequence: CATSADLAKNIQYF. In DNA, the CDR3 is TGTGCCACCAGCGCAGACTTAGCCAAAAACATTCAGTACTTC.

There are many counts of this clone. J is TRBJ2-1 and V is TRBV7-9; the match to TRBD2 covers 7 bases. The CDR3 contains 16 residues. Losses at the gene ends were 0 bases for V and 4 bases for J; bases not matched to a gene: 6. Germline V gene sequence: CDR1 SEHNR, CDR2 FQNEAQ (reference sequence). CDR3 DNA: TGTGCCAGCAGCTTAGCGTACCTAGCGGATTACAATGAGCAGTTCTTC. It specifies CASSLAYLADYNEQFF.

The genes are TRBV7-9 and TRBJ1-2; 7 bases align to TRBD1. The CDR3 covers 15 residues. Germline V CDR1 and CDR2: SEHNR, FQNEAQ (reference sequence). The J segment lost 0 bases and the V segment lost 2 bases, leaving 3 bases of the junction unmatched. CDR3 sequence reads: CASSLMGQSNYGYTF. The CDR3 bases are TGTGCCAGCAGCTTAATGGGACAGTCTAACTATGGCTACACCTTC.

This clone was seen once. The V and J genes are TRBV7-8 and TRBJ2-7, with D tentatively TRBD2 (6 bases). The CDR3 totals 15 residues. The germline gives CDR1 SGHVS, CDR2 FQNEAQ. V was clipped by 0 bases and J by 3 bases, with 12 bases between them. CDR3: CASSLALGTYYEQYF. CDR3 nucleotides: TGTGCCAGCAGCTTAGCGCTTGGGACTTACTACGAGCAGTACTTC.

The CDR3 spells CASSLDRGSYNEQFF. For the CDR3, the DNA is TGTGCCAGCAGCTTAGACAGGGGATCCTACAATGAGCAGTTCTTC. This chain joins TRBV7-3 and TRBJ2-1, with 8 bases aligning to TRBD1. V lost 2 bases, J lost 1 base, and 1 base stayed unmatched. Germline loops: CDR1 SGHTA, CDR2 FQGTGA. The CDR3 loop spans 15 amino acids.

V is TRBV19 and J is TRBJ2-1; TRBD2 matches at 7 bases. This CDR3 spans 15 amino acids. Germline lookup yields CDR1 LNHDA and CDR2 SQIVND (reference sequence). Trimming removed 6 bases from V and 1 base from J; junction bases left unmatched: 6. CDR3 sequence reads: CASRSSGASYNEQFF. For the CDR3, the DNA is TGTGCCAGTAGATCCAGCGGGGCTTCCTACAATGAGCAGTTCTTC.

J is TRBJ2-7 and V is TRBV6-5; TRBD1 is a possible D gene (6 bases). The germline V gene encodes CDR1 MNHEY and CDR2 SVGAGI. V was cut by 2 bases and J by 6 bases, with 14 bases left in between. This CDR3 is built from 14 residues. CDR3 sequence: CASSYDRGISEQYF. CDR3 bases: TGTGCCAGCAGTTACGATAGGGGGATAAGCGAGCAGTACTTC.

V is TRBV2 and J is TRBJ2-7; 7 bases agree with TRBD1. There are 15 residues in the CDR3. CDR1 and CDR2 (germline): SNHLY, FYNNEI. J lost 5 bases, V lost 0 bases, and 7 bases had no gene match. The CDR3 region is CASSEARGLLHEQYF. CDR3 nucleotides: TGTGCCAGCAGTGAAGCTAGGGGGCTCTTACACGAGCAGTACTTC.

CDR3 sequence reads: CASSWGGVWGTEAFF. The CDR3, as DNA: TGTGCCAGCAGTTGGGGAGGGGTCTGGGGCACTGAAGCTTTCTTT. The chain carries TRBV6-6 and TRBJ1-1, with D tentatively TRBD1 (5 bases). V was cut by 4 bases and J by 4 bases, with 16 bases left in between. Germline lookup yields CDR1 MNHNY and CDR2 SVGAGI (reference sequence). The CDR3 is made up of 15 amino acids.